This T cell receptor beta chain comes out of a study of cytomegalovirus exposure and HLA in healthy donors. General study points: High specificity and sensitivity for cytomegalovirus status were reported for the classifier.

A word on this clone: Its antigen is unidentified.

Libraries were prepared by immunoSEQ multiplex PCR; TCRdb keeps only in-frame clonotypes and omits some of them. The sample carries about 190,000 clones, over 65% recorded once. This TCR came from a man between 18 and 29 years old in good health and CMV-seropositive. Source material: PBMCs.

The CDR3 sequence: CASSLASAKQFF. CDR3 coding DNA: TGTGCCAGCAGTTTGGCAAGCGCTAAGCAGTTCTTC. The rearrangement links TRBV28 to TRBJ2-1, with D hard to call. The CDR3 loop spans 12 amino acids. Trimming shortened V by 3 bases and J by 11 bases, and 11 bases separated the two germline ends. Germline values: CDR1 MDHEN, CDR2 SYDVKM. Combining the CDR3 with reference TRBV28 and TRBJ2-1 gives the whole variable domain DVKVTQSSRYLVKRTGEKVFLECVQDMDHENMFWYRQDPGLGLRLIYFSYDVKMKEKGDIPEGYSVSREKKERFSLILESASTNQTSMYLCASSLASAKQFFGPGTRLTVL.